The 20 T cell receptor beta chains in this list originate from one sample, sequenced in a study of T cells in localized non-small cell lung cancer (dated by TCRdb to 2018 to 2020). Libraries were prepared through the immunoSEQ multiplex PCR assay. As stored in TCRdb, this immuneACCESS dataset retains in-frame rearrangements with V and J assigned. A fraction of the clones does not appear; measured against another copy, unresolved V genes explain less than half of the discrepancy, and the remainder lacks a known reason. Present in this sample are 35,000 to 50,000 clones, about 76% of which were seen just once. Of the sample, around a third falls within the top ten clones. Sequencing used PBMCs, obtained before any cancer treatment. The receptors stem from a woman aged 35 to 70 with stage II squamous cell lung carcinoma.

CDR3 protein: CSVHGEGYEQYF. The CDR3 DNA follows: TGCAGCGTTCATGGCGAGGGGTACGAGCAGTACTTC. V is TRBV29-1 and J is TRBJ2-7; D tentatively reads TRBD1 or TRBD2 (5 bases each). V lost 5 bases, J lost 4 bases, and 12 bases lay in between. Germline CDR1 and CDR2: SQVTM and ANQGSEA. CDR3 length: 12 residues.

This rearrangement joins TRBV5-1 to TRBJ2-6; possible D gene TRBD2, 6 bases. V lost 1 base, J lost 4 bases, and 12 bases lay in between. This CDR3 has 16 amino acids. In germline, CDR1 is SGHRS, CDR2 YFSETQ. CDR3 coding DNA: TGCGCCAGCAGCTTGTCTCCGGGGGACGGGGCCAACGTCCTGACTTTC. Its translation is CASSLSPGDGANVLTF.

The count of this clone is one. CDR3 sequence: CASSMNGYTDTQYF. The CDR3 region has the DNA TGTGCCAGTAGTATGAACGGTTACACAGATACGCAGTATTTT. V and J are TRBV19 and TRBJ2-3, with D uncertain. CDR1 is LNHDA and CDR2 is SQIVND in the germline V gene (reference sequence). This CDR3 is 14 amino acids long. Trimming took off 3 bases at V and 2 bases at J, with 9 bases between the two ends.

This chain links TRBV6-1 with TRBJ1-2; D gene unclear. The V end was cut by 3 bases, the J end by 6 bases, with 14 bases between. Looked up from germline, CDR1 is MNHNS and CDR2 is SASEGT. This CDR3 has 14 residues. As DNA, the CDR3 is TGTGCCAGCAGTGATCCGCCCTCCGCGAATGGCTACACCTTC. Its translation: CASSDPPSANGYTF.

The chain uses TRBV7-9 and TRBJ2-2, with 7 positions matching TRBD1. Germline V gene lookup returns CDR1 SEHNR and CDR2 FQNEAQ (reference sequence). The CDR3 has 14 residues. V gave up 5 bases and J gave up 7 bases; unmatched junction bases: 7. The DNA for the CDR3 is TGTGCCAGCAGCGTCACAGGGGCGGGCGGGGAGCTGTTTTTT. Encoded protein: CASSVTGAGGELFF.

V gene TRBV25-1 combines with J gene TRBJ1-5; weak D call: TRBD1 (5 bases). This CDR3 has 14 residues. Germline CDR1 MGHDK, CDR2 SYGVNS. V shed 2 bases and J shed 6 bases, with 11 bases lying between them. Here the CDR3 DNA reads TGTGCCAGCAGTGAAGAGGAAAGGGGTCAGCCCCAGCATTTT. This gives the protein CASSEEERGQPQHF.

The rearrangement uses TRBV5-1 and TRBJ1-4, with TRBD1 matching over 7 bases. Germline V gene lookup returns CDR1 SGHRS and CDR2 YFSETQ. Trimming removed 0 bases from V and 8 bases from J; junction bases left unmatched: 4. The CDR3 is 14 amino acids. In DNA, the CDR3 is TGCGCCAGCAGCTTGGGACAGGGTTACGAAAAACTGTTTTTT. It is translated as CASSLGQGYEKLFF.

The V gene is TRBV20-1, the J gene TRBJ2-7; no clear D. Germline V gene sequence: CDR1 DFQATT, CDR2 SNEGSKA (reference sequence). V was clipped by 3 bases and J by 3 bases, with 6 bases between them. CDR3 size: 11 residues. CDR3 DNA: TGCAGTGCTAGTTTCTTCTACGAGCAGTACTTC. Translated: CSASFFYEQYF.

The V and J genes are TRBV12-5 and TRBJ2-6; no reliable D call. V dropped 1 base and J dropped 2 bases, with 6 bases sitting between them. The CDR3 runs to 15 residues. Germline CDR1 LGHNT, CDR2 FRNRAP. CDR3 in DNA: TGTGCTAGTGGTTTGGGTATTCCTGGGGCCAACGTCCTGACTTTC. Its translation: CASGLGIPGANVLTF.

The V call is TRBV7-8, the J call TRBJ1-2, with D tentatively TRBD1 (5 bases). The germline gives CDR1 SGHVS, CDR2 FQNEAQ. The CDR3 has 15 amino acids. V was shortened by 6 bases and J by 8 bases, with 22 bases between the two germline ends. The CDR3 DNA sequence: TGTGCCAGCAGTATGGAGCTTGGGCAGGGAGACGGCTACACCTTC. It translates to CASSMELGQGDGYTF.

The chain joins TRBV2 to TRBJ2-7; D is possibly TRBD1 (5 bases). Germline CDR1 and CDR2: SNHLY and FYNNEI. The CDR3 runs 12 residues. Trimming stripped 8 bases from V and 4 bases from J, with 12 bases between. The CDR3 DNA is TGTGCCAGCCAGGGCGAAGGGTACGAGCAGTACTTC. It is translated as CASQGEGYEQYF.

This rearrangement joins TRBV4-1 to TRBJ1-5; 10 nucleotides agree with TRBD1. There are 18 residues in the CDR3. Germline V gives CDR1 MGHRA, CDR2 YSYEKL. The V segment lost 1 base and the J segment 4 bases; nucleotides outside the gene matches: 10. The CDR3 DNA follows: TGCGCCAGCAGCCAAGGGCTGCCGGGGACAGGGGAAAATCAGCCCCAGCATTTT. Its protein product is CASSQGLPGTGENQPQHF.

This clone appeared a few times. The rearrangement links TRBV19 to TRBJ1-1, with TRBD1 as a possible D gene (5 bases). The V end lost 6 bases, the J end lost 0 bases, and 17 bases lay between the germline ends. The CDR3 loop spans 16 amino acids. Germline V gene sequence: CDR1 LNHDA, CDR2 SQIVND (reference sequence). CDR3 sequence reads: CASSKSGLPLNTEAFF. In DNA form, the CDR3 reads TGTGCCAGTAGCAAGTCGGGACTCCCCTTGAACACTGAAGCTTTCTTT.

The gene calls are TRBV18 and TRBJ2-7, with TRBD1 matching 8 bases. CDR3 length: 13 residues. V lost 3 bases and J lost 9; bases outside the gene matches: 7. The germline V gene has CDR1 KGHSH and CDR2 LQKENI. CDR3 nucleotides: TGTGCCAGCTCACCCGAGGACAGGGAGCGGCAGTACTTC. It is translated as CASSPEDRERQYF.

This rearrangement joins TRBV5-1 to TRBJ1-4; weak D call: TRBD1 (6 bases). Germline CDR1 SGHRS, CDR2 YFSETQ. V lost 4 bases and J 8 bases, leaving 18 bases between the germline ends. CDR3 length: 15 amino acids. DNA for the CDR3: TGCGCCAGCAGCCCCATTGAACAGGGAGACGAAAAACTGTTTTTT. Translation: CASSPIEQGDEKLFF.

V usage is TRBV5-4 and J usage is TRBJ2-4; 7 bases align to TRBD2. V gave up 4 bases and J gave up 1 base; unmatched junction bases: 5. CDR3 length: 15 amino acids. In germline, CDR1 is SGHNT, CDR2 YYREEE (reference sequence). In DNA, the CDR3 is TGTGCCAGCAGCCCCAGCGGGACTGCCAAAAACATTCAGTACTTC. This encodes CASSPSGTAKNIQYF.

This rearrangement joins TRBV28 to TRBJ1-5; no reliable D call. Trimming left V 7 bases short and J 0 bases short, with 13 bases between. CDR3 length: 15 residues. The germline V gene encodes CDR1 MDHEN and CDR2 SYDVKM. The CDR3 nucleotides read TGTGCCAGCATAGAGGGAACCTATAGCAATCAGCCCCAGCATTTT. The encoded protein is CASIEGTYSNQPQHF.

The V call is TRBV7-3, the J call TRBJ2-2, with D possibly TRBD2 on 7 matching bases. The V gene's germline CDR1 is SGHTA and CDR2 FQGTGA. V lost 4 bases, J lost 5 bases, and 20 bases lay in between. The CDR3 has 17 amino acids. For the CDR3, the DNA is TGTGCCAGCAGCTCCCGTCTGGGAGGGGGACCGACCGGGGAGCTGTTTTTT. It specifies CASSSRLGGGPTGELFF.

The chain uses TRBV19 and TRBJ1-1; maybe TRBD1 (5 bases). Germline CDR1 reads LNHDA; CDR2 reads SQIVND (reference sequence). This CDR3 is 15 amino acids long. V lost 8 bases and J lost 1, with 17 bases in between. In DNA, the CDR3 is TGTGCCAGTTCTCGGCAGGGCAAAAGGAACACTGAAGCTTTCTTT. Amino acid sequence: CASSRQGKRNTEAFF.

The CDR3 coding sequence is TGTGCCAGCAGCCTCCTTTCCGGGGTTTTTAACTATGGCTACACCTTC. This codes for CASSLLSGVFNYGYTF. The chain combines TRBV28 with TRBJ1-2; D is unclear. The CDR3 is 16 residues long. Trimming cost V 6 bases and J 1 base, with 18 bases left between them. Germline assignment: CDR1 MDHEN and CDR2 SYDVKM.